These T cell receptor beta chains were read from a single sample in a study of control samples from healthy donors and cancer patients. The table came from immunoSEQ multiplex PCR; TCRdb's copy has only in-frame clones and leaves some out. There are roughly 150,000 clones in the sample; about 91% occur only once, and over 1.5% lies in the top ten. Input material: blood. The receptors here all came from a man aged 18 to 30 in good health. Each CDR3 is given with its conserved first and last residue. Each record gives: D gene, V gene, clone size, J gene, CDR3 DNA, CDR3 protein. D genes are given only for firm matches. Part of the rows lack a size; the others show once, few, many or a class for expanded clones.

D: .; V: TRBV5-5; size: .; J: TRBJ2-7; DNA: TGTGCCAGCAGCGGAGCATCCGGCTACGAGCAGTACTTC; CDR3: CASSGASGYEQYF
D: .; V: TRBV24-1; size: .; J: TRBJ1-2; DNA: TGTGCCACCAGTGATGGGGGAACAGGGCCCGGCTACACCTTC; CDR3: CATSDGGTGPGYTF
D: TRBD1; V: TRBV18; size: few; J: TRBJ1-3; DNA: TGTGCCAGCTCACCGAGGACAGGTTCGGAAGACACCATATATTTT; CDR3: CASSPRTGSEDTIYF
D: .; V: TRBV6-2/TRBV6-3; size: .; J: TRBJ1-5; DNA: TGTGCCAGCAGTCAAGTGGTATCGCCCCAGCATTTT; CDR3: CASSQVVSPQHF
D: .; V: TRBV4-3; size: .; J: TRBJ1-2; DNA: TGCGCCAGCAGCCAAGACCGGCAGGGTGGTGGCTACACCTTC; CDR3: CASSQDRQGGGYTF
D: TRBD1; V: TRBV13; size: .; J: TRBJ2-5; DNA: TGTGCCAGCAGCTCTGGACAGGAGACTCAAGAGACCCAGTACTTC; CDR3: CASSSGQETQETQYF
D: TRBD2; V: TRBV6-4; size: .; J: TRBJ2-5; DNA: TGTGCCAGCAGTGAAGGGACTAGCGGGGGACAAGAGACCCAGTACTTC; CDR3: CASSEGTSGGQETQYF
D: .; V: TRBV7-3; size: once; J: TRBJ1-1; DNA: TGTGCCAGCAGCTCCAGAGGAGGGGGCACTGAAGCTTTCTTT; CDR3: CASSSRGGGTEAFF
D: TRBD2; V: TRBV9; size: .; J: TRBJ2-5; DNA: TGTGCCAGCAGCGTAGAAGCGGCGGGGGGGTCCGAGACCCAGTACTTC; CDR3: CASSVEAAGGSETQYF
D: TRBD1; V: TRBV18; size: .; J: TRBJ2-5; DNA: TGTGCCAGCTCGCCCAGGACAGGGGAAGAGACCCAGTACTTC; CDR3: CASSPRTGEETQYF
D: TRBD1; V: TRBV3-1/TRBV3-2; size: .; J: TRBJ2-2; DNA: TGTGCCAGCAGCCAAGCGGGACAGAACGGGGAGCTGTTTTTT; CDR3: CASSQAGQNGELFF
D: .; V: TRBV9; size: .; J: TRBJ2-1; DNA: TGTGCCAGCAGCCTTAGGGGGGATGAGCAGTTCTTC; CDR3: CASSLRGDEQFF
D: .; V: TRBV5-6; size: .; J: TRBJ2-1; DNA: TGTGCCAGCAGCTTGATTGGTTTGGGTGAGCAGTTCTTC; CDR3: CASSLIGLGEQFF
D: .; V: TRBV19; size: .; J: TRBJ1-1; DNA: TGTGCCAGTAGTATCCCCGGGGCAGGGATGAACACTGAAGCTTTCTTT; CDR3: CASSIPGAGMNTEAFF
D: .; V: TRBV4-3; size: .; J: TRBJ1-2; DNA: TGCGCCAGCAGCCAAGATCCGAGAACCTATGGCTACACCTTC; CDR3: CASSQDPRTYGYTF
D: TRBD1; V: TRBV11-3; size: .; J: TRBJ1-1; DNA: TGTGCCAGCAGCTTAGATCCGCGGACAGGGGACCAGAACACTGAAGCTTTCTTT; CDR3: CASSLDPRTGDQNTEAFF
D: .; V: TRBV6-5; size: .; J: TRBJ1-2; DNA: TGTGCCAGCTCCCCCTTGGGCCCTACTAACTATGGCTACACCTTC; CDR3: CASSPLGPTNYGYTF
D: .; V: TRBV9; size: .; J: TRBJ1-3; DNA: TGTGCCAGCTCGGTTTCAGGAACGGATTCTGGAAACACCATATATTTT; CDR3: CASSVSGTDSGNTIYF
D: .; V: TRBV6-2/TRBV6-3; size: .; J: TRBJ1-1; DNA: TGTGCCAGCACCCCCACCGGCAGGGGAACTGAAGCTTTCTTT; CDR3: CASTPTGRGTEAFF
D: .; V: TRBV27; size: .; J: TRBJ1-5; DNA: TGTGCCAGCAGTTTAAGGGGGTCGGGGCAGCCCCAGCATTTT; CDR3: CASSLRGSGQPQHF
D: .; V: TRBV5-1; size: .; J: TRBJ2-2; DNA: TGCGCCAGCAGTGCCGCCCCCACACCCGGGGAGCTGTTTTTT; CDR3: CASSAAPTPGELFF
D: .; V: TRBV24-1; size: .; J: TRBJ2-3; DNA: TGTGCCACCAGTGCCGGAGCCACAGATACGCAGTATTTT; CDR3: CATSAGATDTQYF
D: .; V: TRBV5-5; size: .; J: TRBJ2-2; DNA: TGTGCCAGCAGCTTCCGGGGGCACGACACCGGGGAGCTGTTTTTT; CDR3: CASSFRGHDTGELFF
D: .; V: TRBV28; size: .; J: TRBJ1-2; DNA: TGTGCCAGCAGTTTAAGAGGGGCGCGAGGCTACACCTTC; CDR3: CASSLRGARGYTF
D: TRBD2; V: TRBV18; size: .; J: TRBJ2-5; DNA: TGTGCCAGCTCACCATTCGGGACTAGCGGGGGGATACAAGAGACCCAGTACTTC; CDR3: CASSPFGTSGGIQETQYF
D: .; V: TRBV12-5; size: .; J: TRBJ1-2; DNA: TGTGCTAGTGGTCCGGGGGGGCCCGATCCTAACTATGGCTACACCTTC; CDR3: CASGPGGPDPNYGYTF
D: TRBD1; V: TRBV6-4; size: .; J: TRBJ2-3; DNA: TGTGCCAGCAGTGACTGGGGACAGGGCAGAGATACGCAGTATTTT; CDR3: CASSDWGQGRDTQYF